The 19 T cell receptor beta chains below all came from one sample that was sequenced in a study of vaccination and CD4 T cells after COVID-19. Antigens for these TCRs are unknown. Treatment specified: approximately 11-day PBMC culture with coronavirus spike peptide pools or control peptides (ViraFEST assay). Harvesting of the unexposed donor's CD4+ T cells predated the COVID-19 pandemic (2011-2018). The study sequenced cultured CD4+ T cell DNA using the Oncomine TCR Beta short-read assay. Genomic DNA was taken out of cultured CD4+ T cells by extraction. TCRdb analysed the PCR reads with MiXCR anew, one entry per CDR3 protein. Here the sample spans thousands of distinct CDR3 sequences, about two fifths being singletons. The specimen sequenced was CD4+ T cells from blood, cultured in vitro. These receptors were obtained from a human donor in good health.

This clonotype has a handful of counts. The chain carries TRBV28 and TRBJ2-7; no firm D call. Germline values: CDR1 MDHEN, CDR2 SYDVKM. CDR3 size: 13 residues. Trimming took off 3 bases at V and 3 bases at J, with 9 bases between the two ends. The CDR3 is CASSLLGHYEQYF. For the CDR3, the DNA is TGTGCCAGCAGTTTGCTAGGGCACTACGAGCAGTACTTC.

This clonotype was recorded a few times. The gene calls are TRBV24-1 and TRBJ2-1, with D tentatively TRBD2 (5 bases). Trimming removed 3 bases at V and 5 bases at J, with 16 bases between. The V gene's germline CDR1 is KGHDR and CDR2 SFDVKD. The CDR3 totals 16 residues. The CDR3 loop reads CATSDRGPLSNNEQFF. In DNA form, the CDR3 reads TGTGCCACCAGTGATCGAGGGCCGCTCTCGAACAATGAGCAGTTCTTC.

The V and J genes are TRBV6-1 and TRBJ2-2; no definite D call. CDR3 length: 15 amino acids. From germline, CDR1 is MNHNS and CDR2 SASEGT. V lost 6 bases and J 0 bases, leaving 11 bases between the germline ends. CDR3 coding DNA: TGTGCCAGCAGACCCGACGGGCCGAACACCGGGGAGCTGTTTTTT. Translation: CASRPDGPNTGELFF.

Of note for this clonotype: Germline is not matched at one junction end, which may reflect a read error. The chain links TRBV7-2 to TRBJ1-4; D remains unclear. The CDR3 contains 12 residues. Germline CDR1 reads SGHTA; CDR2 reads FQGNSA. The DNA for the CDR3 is TGTGCCAGCAGCGGGAGTAATGAAAGACTGTTTTTT. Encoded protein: CASSGSNERLFF.

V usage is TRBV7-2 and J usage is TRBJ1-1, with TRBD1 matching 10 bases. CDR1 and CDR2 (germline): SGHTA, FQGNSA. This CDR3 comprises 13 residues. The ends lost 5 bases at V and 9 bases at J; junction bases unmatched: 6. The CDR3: CASSLGQGDKAFF. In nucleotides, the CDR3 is TGTGCCAGCAGCCTTGGACAGGGGGACAAAGCTTTCTTT.

The CDR3 here is CASAWTGNSEQFF. In DNA form, the CDR3 reads TGTGCCAGCGCCTGGACAGGGAACAGTGAGCAGTTCTTC. The chain carries TRBV6-1 and TRBJ2-1; 8 bases align to TRBD1. The V and J ends lost 8 bases and 9 bases, in that order; junction bases with no gene match: 9. The CDR3 runs to 13 residues. Germline V gene lookup returns CDR1 MNHNS and CDR2 SASEGT.

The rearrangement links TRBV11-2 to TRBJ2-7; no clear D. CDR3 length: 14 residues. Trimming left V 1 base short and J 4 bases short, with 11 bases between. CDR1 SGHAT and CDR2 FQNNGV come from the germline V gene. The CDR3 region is CASSLVGRRYEQYF. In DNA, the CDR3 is TGTGCCAGCAGCTTAGTTGGCAGACGGTACGAGCAGTACTTC.

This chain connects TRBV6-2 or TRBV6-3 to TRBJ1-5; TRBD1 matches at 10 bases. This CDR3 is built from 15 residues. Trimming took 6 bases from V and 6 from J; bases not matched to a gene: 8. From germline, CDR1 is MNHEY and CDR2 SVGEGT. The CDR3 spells CASRPGTGESQPQHF. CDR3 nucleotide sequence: TGTGCCAGCAGACCAGGGACAGGGGAAAGTCAGCCCCAGCATTTT.

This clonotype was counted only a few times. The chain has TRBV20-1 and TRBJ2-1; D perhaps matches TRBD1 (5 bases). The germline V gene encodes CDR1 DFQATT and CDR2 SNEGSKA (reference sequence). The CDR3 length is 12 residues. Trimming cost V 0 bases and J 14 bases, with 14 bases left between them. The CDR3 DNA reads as TGCAGTGCTAGAGATCATAAGGGGATCGAGTTCTTC. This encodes CSARDHKGIEFF.

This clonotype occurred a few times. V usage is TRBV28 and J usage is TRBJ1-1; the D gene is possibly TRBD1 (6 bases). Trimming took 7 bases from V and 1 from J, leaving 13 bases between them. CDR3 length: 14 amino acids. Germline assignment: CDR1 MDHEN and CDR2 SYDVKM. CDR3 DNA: TGTGCCAGCATTAACAGGGTGGGGAACACTGAAGCTTTCTTT. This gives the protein CASINRVGNTEAFF. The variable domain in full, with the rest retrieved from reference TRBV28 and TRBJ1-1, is DVKVTQSSRYLVKRTGEKVFLECVQDMDHENMFWYRQDPGLGLRLIYFSYDVKMKEKGDIPEGYSVSREKKERFSLILESASTNQTSMYLCASINRVGNTEAFFGQGTRLTVV.

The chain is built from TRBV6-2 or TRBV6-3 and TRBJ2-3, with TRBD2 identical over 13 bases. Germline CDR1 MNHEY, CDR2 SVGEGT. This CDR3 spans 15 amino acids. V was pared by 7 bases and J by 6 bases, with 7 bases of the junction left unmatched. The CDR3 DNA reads TGTGCCAGCACCCCAGTGACTAGCGGGAGGGATACGCAGTATTTT. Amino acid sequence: CASTPVTSGRDTQYF.

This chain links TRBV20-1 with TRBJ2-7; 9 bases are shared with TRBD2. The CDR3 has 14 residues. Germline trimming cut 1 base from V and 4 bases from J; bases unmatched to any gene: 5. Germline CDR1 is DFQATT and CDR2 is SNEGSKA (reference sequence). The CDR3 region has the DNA TGCAGTGCTAGAGGCGGGAGGGCCGTATACGAGCAGTACTTC. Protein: CSARGGRAVYEQYF.

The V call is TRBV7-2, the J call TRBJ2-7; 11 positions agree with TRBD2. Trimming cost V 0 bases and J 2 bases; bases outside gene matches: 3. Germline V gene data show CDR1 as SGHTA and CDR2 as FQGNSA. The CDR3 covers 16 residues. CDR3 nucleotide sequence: TGTGCCAGCAGCTTAGCAGGGACTAGCGGTCCCTACGAGCAGTACTTC. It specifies CASSLAGTSGPYEQYF.

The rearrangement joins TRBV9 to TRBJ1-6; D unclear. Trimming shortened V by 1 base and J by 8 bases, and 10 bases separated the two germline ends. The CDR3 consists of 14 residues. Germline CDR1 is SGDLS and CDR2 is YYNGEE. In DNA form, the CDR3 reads TGTGCCAGCAGCGTAAGCGCGGGTGATTCACCCCTCCACTTT. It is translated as CASSVSAGDSPLHF. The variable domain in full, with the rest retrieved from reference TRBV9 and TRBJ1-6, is DSGVTQTPKHLITATGQRVTLRCSPRSGDLSVYWYQQSLDQGLQFLIQYYNGEERAKGNILERFSAQQFPDLHSELNLSSLELGDSALYFCASSVSAGDSPLHFGNGTRLTVT.

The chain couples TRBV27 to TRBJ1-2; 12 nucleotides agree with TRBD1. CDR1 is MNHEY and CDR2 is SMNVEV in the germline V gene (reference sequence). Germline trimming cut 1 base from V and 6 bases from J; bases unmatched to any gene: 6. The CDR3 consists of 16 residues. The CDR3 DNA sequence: TGTGCCAGCAGTTTATTGGGGGACAGGGGGCGCGATGGCTACACCTTC. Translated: CASSLLGDRGRDGYTF.

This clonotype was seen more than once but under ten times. CDR3 amino acids: CASRLGGGETQYF. For the CDR3, the DNA is TGTGCCAGCCGTTTAGGCGGGGGGGAGACCCAGTACTTC. This chain uses TRBV2 with TRBJ2-5; 8 bases agree with TRBD2. From germline, CDR1 is SNHLY and CDR2 FYNNEI. Trimming took 8 bases from V and 5 from J; bases not matched to a gene: 7. CDR3 length: 13 residues.

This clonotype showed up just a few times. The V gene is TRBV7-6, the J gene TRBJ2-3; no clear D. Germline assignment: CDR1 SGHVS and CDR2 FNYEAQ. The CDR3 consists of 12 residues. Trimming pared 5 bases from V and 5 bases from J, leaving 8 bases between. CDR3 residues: CASSPERDTQYF. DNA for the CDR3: TGTGCCAGCAGCCCGGAAAGAGATACGCAGTATTTT.

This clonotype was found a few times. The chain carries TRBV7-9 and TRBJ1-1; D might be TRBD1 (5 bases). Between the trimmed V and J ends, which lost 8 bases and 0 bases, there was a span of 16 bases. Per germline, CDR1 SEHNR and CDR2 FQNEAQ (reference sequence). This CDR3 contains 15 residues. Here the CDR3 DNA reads TGTGCCAGCCTACCACTAGGAGGGGTGAACACTGAAGCTTTCTTT. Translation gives CASLPLGGVNTEAFF.

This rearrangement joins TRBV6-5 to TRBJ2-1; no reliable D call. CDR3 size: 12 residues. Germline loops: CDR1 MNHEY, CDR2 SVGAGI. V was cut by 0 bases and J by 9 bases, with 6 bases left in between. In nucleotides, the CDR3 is TGTGCCAGCAGTTACTCGACGGGTGAGCAGTTCTTC. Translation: CASSYSTGEQFF.